Listed here are 2 T cell receptor beta chains from one sample, sequenced in a study of shared clonotypes between healthy human individuals. Clones were read by immunoSEQ multiplex PCR, and TCRdb kept only the in-frame ones, dropping some. The data contain over a million clones, 95% to 97% of them singletons. The sample taken for sequencing was naive CD4+ T cells sorted from blood. Subset described: CD45RA+ positively selected. These receptors were taken from a man younger than 45 in good health.

The chain joins TRBV11-3 to TRBJ2-3; TRBD2 agrees at 7 bases. The germline V gene has CDR1 SGHNT and CDR2 YENEEA. The CDR3 totals 14 residues. V lost 5 bases and J lost 2; bases outside the gene matches: 4. CDR3 sequence reads: CASSPGTNTDTQYF. The DNA of the CDR3 is TGTGCCAGCAGCCCCGGGACTAACACAGATACGCAGTATTTT.

The rearrangement links TRBV29-1 to TRBJ2-7; 12 nucleotides align to TRBD1. The V gene's germline CDR1 is SQVTM and CDR2 ANQGSEA. This CDR3 has 15 amino acids. Trimming cost V 3 bases and J 4 bases; bases outside gene matches: 7. The CDR3 region is CSVDCGTGGFYEQYF. For the CDR3, the DNA is TGCAGCGTTGATTGCGGGACAGGGGGCTTTTACGAGCAGTACTTC.